The 16 T cell receptor beta chains presented below share a single source sample, sequenced in a study of blood T cell repertoires in COVID-19. Produced via immunoSEQ multiplex PCR; TCRdb's table is partial and in-frame only. The sample holds fewer than 200,000 clones, just under 90% seen once. The sample consisted of peripheral blood. The origin of the receptors is a woman under 30 who had recovered from COVID-19.

The chain joins TRBV7-3 to TRBJ2-3, with 9 bases matching TRBD1. Per the germline V gene, CDR1 is SGHTA and CDR2 is FQGTGA. Unmatched junction bases numbered 4, after V lost 2 bases and J lost 4 bases. This CDR3 has 15 residues. CDR3 nucleotide sequence: TGTGCCAGCAGCTTAGGACAGGGGAATGCAGATACGCAGTATTTT. Its protein is CASSLGQGNADTQYF.

V usage is TRBV2 and J usage is TRBJ1-5; the D gene is possibly TRBD1 (6 bases). Germline V lookup: CDR1 SNHLY, CDR2 FYNNEI. Trimming cost V 6 bases and J 3 bases, with 9 bases left between them. This CDR3 is built from 13 residues. The CDR3 sequence: CASRGQFNQPQHF. The CDR3 DNA is TGTGCCAGCAGGGGACAATTCAATCAGCCCCAGCATTTT. The variable domain in full, with the rest retrieved from reference TRBV2 and TRBJ1-5, is EPEVTQTPSHQVTQMGQEVILRCVPISNHLYFYWYRQILGQKVEFLVSFYNNEISEKSEIFDDQFSVERPDGSNFTLKIRSTKLEDSAMYFCASRGQFNQPQHFGDGTRLSIL.

The chain carries TRBV5-6 and TRBJ2-7; D possibly corresponds to TRBD2 (6 bases). Trimming took off 0 bases at V and 7 bases at J, with 14 bases between the two ends. CDR1 and CDR2 (germline): SGHDT, YYEEEE. The length of the CDR3 is 14 residues. The DNA for the CDR3 is TGTGCCAGCAGCTTGGTCGAGCGGGCTAGGGAGCAGTACTTC. It translates to CASSLVERAREQYF.

V gene TRBV7-9 combines with J gene TRBJ1-2; no firm D call. Trimming stripped 2 bases from V and 4 bases from J, with 11 bases between. Looked up from germline, CDR1 is SEHNR and CDR2 is FQNEAQ (reference sequence). The CDR3 has 14 amino acids. The CDR3 DNA reads TGTGCCAGCAGCTTAATAATGTCAGGCTATGGCTACACCTTC. This codes for CASSLIMSGYGYTF.

The genes are TRBV5-1 and TRBJ1-1; D uncertain. Trimming pared 0 bases from V and 3 bases from J, leaving 9 bases between. This CDR3 contains 14 residues. Per germline, CDR1 SGHRS and CDR2 YFSETQ. The CDR3: CASSLEGGHTEAFF. The CDR3 nucleotides read TGCGCCAGCAGCTTGGAGGGAGGGCACACTGAAGCTTTCTTT.

The genes are TRBV7-2 and TRBJ2-7; no clear D gene. Germline CDR1 SGHTA, CDR2 FQGNSA. V lost 6 bases and J 0 bases, leaving 9 bases between the germline ends. The CDR3 spans 13 residues. DNA of the CDR3: TGTGCCAGCAGTCCCCCCGGCTCCTACGAGCAGTACTTC. Protein: CASSPPGSYEQYF.

This clone was seen a single time. The rearrangement joins TRBV7-2 to TRBJ2-1; TRBD2 agrees at 9 bases. The germline gives CDR1 SGHTA, CDR2 FQGNSA. CDR3 length equals 15 residues. Germline trimming cut 6 bases from V and 3 bases from J; bases unmatched to any gene: 6. CDR3 DNA sequence: TGTGCCAGCAGAGTTAGCGGGGGAGTCTACAATGAGCAGTTCTTC. This codes for CASRVSGGVYNEQFF.

The chain is built from TRBV10-3 and TRBJ1-1, with 9 bases lining up with TRBD1. The CDR3 is 13 residues long. Germline CDR1 and CDR2: ENHRY and SYGVKD. The V and J ends lost 6 bases and 3 bases, in that order; junction bases with no gene match: 2. The CDR3 DNA is TGTGCCATCAGCCGGGACAGGGACACTGAAGCTTTCTTT. Its translation is CAISRDRDTEAFF.

V usage is TRBV12-3 or TRBV12-4 and J usage is TRBJ1-1; D not certain. The CDR3 is 11 residues long. Deletions cut 7 bases from V and 2 bases from J, with 5 bases between. CDR3 nucleotide sequence: TGTGCCAGCACCATTAACACTGAAGCTTTCTTT. Residues: CASTINTEAFF.

The count of this clone is one. This chain links TRBV6-2 or TRBV6-3 with TRBJ2-2, with D perhaps matching TRBD1 (5 bases). The CDR3 covers 13 residues. Germline-derived CDR1 and CDR2 are MNHEY and SVGEGT. V was shortened by 6 bases and J by 3 bases, with 8 bases between the two germline ends. CDR3 sequence: CASSPTDTGELFF. CDR3 nucleotide sequence: TGTGCCAGCAGCCCGACAGACACCGGGGAGCTGTTTTTT.

The CDR3 region is CASSQVDREAYEQYF. The CDR3 nucleotides read TGCGCCAGCAGCCAAGTTGACAGGGAAGCCTACGAGCAGTACTTC. V gene TRBV4-1 combines with J gene TRBJ2-7, with TRBD1 matching 7 bases. V shed 1 base and J 2 bases; nucleotides not matched to a gene: 5. This CDR3 contains 15 residues. Germline assignment: CDR1 MGHRA and CDR2 YSYEKL.

This chain connects TRBV6-1 to TRBJ2-7; tentative D call: TRBD2 (6 bases). The CDR3 sequence is 16 residues long. In germline, CDR1 is MNHNS, CDR2 SASEGT. Trimming cost V 1 base and J 1 base, with 14 bases left between them. The CDR3 nucleotides are TGTGCCAGCAGTGAAGGGCCTCCGGGGGTGTCCTACGAGCAGTACTTC. It yields the protein CASSEGPPGVSYEQYF.

The chain joins TRBV27 to TRBJ1-3; 8 nucleotides align to TRBD1. The CDR3 is 14 residues long. Germline CDR1 reads MNHEY; CDR2 reads SMNVEV (reference sequence). V lost 5 bases, J lost 2 bases, and 2 bases stayed unmatched. Here the CDR3 DNA reads TGTGCCAGCAGTCCAGGGGGCACTGGAAACACCATATATTTT. Translated, it gives CASSPGGTGNTIYF.

The chain is built from TRBV18 and TRBJ1-2; 7 nucleotides align to TRBD1. V lost 3 bases to trimming and J lost 6 bases; unmatched junction nucleotides: 10. The CDR3 totals 15 residues. The germline CDR1 and CDR2 sequences are KGHSH and LQKENI. This chain's CDR3 is CASSPQEGAPDGYTF. The CDR3 coding sequence is TGTGCCAGCTCACCCCAGGAGGGGGCCCCAGATGGCTACACCTTC.

This clone appeared once. The rearrangement joins TRBV7-2 to TRBJ2-5; a possible D gene is TRBD2 (5 bases). Per the germline V gene, CDR1 is SGHTA and CDR2 is FQGNSA. Deletions cut 3 bases from V and 1 base from J, with 15 bases between. The CDR3 has 16 amino acids. CDR3 residues: CASSLGGRSVQETQYF. Here the CDR3 DNA reads TGTGCCAGCAGCTTGGGCGGGCGATCGGTCCAAGAGACCCAGTACTTC.

The chain employs TRBV6-5 and TRBJ2-5; 8 bases agree with TRBD1. Germline assignment: CDR1 MNHEY and CDR2 SVGAGI. The CDR3 spans 16 residues. Trimming cost V 2 bases and J 4 bases; bases outside gene matches: 9. The CDR3 bases are TGTGCCAGCAGTTACGGGCAGGGGGCGCCTTCAGAGACCCAGTACTTC. It encodes CASSYGQGAPSETQYF.